This paragraph covers one T cell receptor (beta chain) sequence. Its binding antigen is unknown. Base-call qualities are not available, and no considerably larger clone is one nucleotide away. The library relied on the immunoSEQ multiplex PCR assay. DNA from the cultured and isolated CD4+ T cells underwent TCR beta CDR3 sequencing. The paper's processing steps were these. Non-productive TCR sequences were removed, reads were trimmed to the CDR3 region, and CDR3s of at least 7 amino acids were retained. The MANAFEST web app was used to pick out antigen-specific clonotypes by comparing their expansion in peptide wells with that in reference cultures. To count as positive, a clone had to show expansion at FDR<0.05 compared with the reference and with all other wells, an odds ratio above 5, and a frequency above 0.1% in two replicate wells. Cross-reactive clonotypes were defined as significantly expanded in SARS-CoV-2 spike wells and in at least one common cold coronavirus spike condition. Using the stringdist R package, CDR3 similarity was measured by Levenshtein distance, and unrooted trees were constructed with ape in R 3.6.1. Imported from immuneACCESS, the table was reduced by TCRdb to in-frame sequences with V and J called. These copies leave out some clones; in studies compared against another copy, an unresolved V gene accounts for under half, and the cause of the remainder is not known. V and J calls and clone size are as listed in that table; D and trimming were resolved from the DNA. In this sample the table shows 55,000 to 65,000 clones, roughly 79% of which occur a single time. The ten largest clones represent roughly 2.7% of the sample.

This record comes from a study of vaccination effects on CD4 cells after COVID-19 (dated by TCRdb to the early 2020s). Context from the whole study: Two doses of either the BNT162b2 or the mRNA-1273 mRNA SARS-CoV-2 vaccine were administered to participants. In both COVID-19 convalescent patients and infection-naive vaccine recipients, the study compared SARS-CoV-2 spike-specific CD4+ TCR repertoires from before mRNA vaccination with those from after it. Altogether, approximately 10 COVID-19 convalescent patients and a handful of SARS-CoV-2-naive healthy vaccine recipients made up the full study. Cultures from other donors in the study were sequenced with the Oncomine TCR Beta short-read assay on an Illumina iSeq 100. Beyond this particular receptor, the publication reports: The study was limited by a small number of convalescent patients and lacked early post-infection timepoints. Marked clonal contraction was observed in both infection-induced and vaccine-induced clones at late post-vaccination timepoints, consistent with waning T cell responses. In healthy vaccine recipients, vaccine-induced clones were almost all SARS-CoV-2 mono-reactive, with only 1 of 255 cross-reactive with common cold coronaviruses.

To identify antigen-specific CD4+ T cell clonotypes by their expansion, the ViraFEST assay first stimulated PBMC with viral peptide pools and then applied TCR sequencing. After about 9 days of culture, CD4+ T cells were isolated with the EasySep CD4+ T cell isolation kit. Healthy vaccine recipients had no prior SARS-CoV-2 infection, confirmed by negative nucleocapsid antibodies before and after vaccination. A few million PBMC per well were cultured with 10 ug/ml peptides in IMDM containing roughly 5% human AB serum, about 9.7 IU/ml IL-2 and gentamicin. Half of the culture medium was replaced with fresh IL-2-containing medium on days 3 and 7. Unless noted otherwise, every peptide stimulation condition was cultured in triplicate wells. PBMC were separated from whole blood using Ficoll-Paque Plus gradient centrifugation and were then either cryopreserved at -140C or used fresh. The overlapping peptide pools covered the spike proteins of SARS-CoV-2 and of the common cold coronaviruses HCoV-NL63, HCoV-OC43 and HCoV-229E. The QIAamp micro DNA kit was used to extract genomic DNA from the cultured CD4+ T cells.

The junction shows trimming of 4 bases on V and 9 bases on J, and the gene matches do not reach 8 bases of it. The CDR3 numbers 16 residues from cysteine through phenylalanine. The entry retains the CDR3 DNA only, 48 bases that are in frame from base 1. The germline V gene specifies MNHNS as CDR1 and SASEGT as CDR2. This receptor was taken from a human donor who received a COVID-19 vaccine. The chain employs TRBV6-1 and TRBJ2-4, with TRBD2 matching 14 junction bases. Sample: CD4+ T cells from PBMCs cultured with HCoV-229E spike peptides, taken before COVID-19 vaccination. Interpreted using the paper, the cell subset or site label stands for: HCoV-229E spike overlapping peptide pool stimulation. The CDR3 protein is CASSAGLAGADGIQYF. The DNA is as follows: TGTGCCAGCAGTGCGGGACTAGCGGGGGCCGACGGCATTCAGTACTTC.